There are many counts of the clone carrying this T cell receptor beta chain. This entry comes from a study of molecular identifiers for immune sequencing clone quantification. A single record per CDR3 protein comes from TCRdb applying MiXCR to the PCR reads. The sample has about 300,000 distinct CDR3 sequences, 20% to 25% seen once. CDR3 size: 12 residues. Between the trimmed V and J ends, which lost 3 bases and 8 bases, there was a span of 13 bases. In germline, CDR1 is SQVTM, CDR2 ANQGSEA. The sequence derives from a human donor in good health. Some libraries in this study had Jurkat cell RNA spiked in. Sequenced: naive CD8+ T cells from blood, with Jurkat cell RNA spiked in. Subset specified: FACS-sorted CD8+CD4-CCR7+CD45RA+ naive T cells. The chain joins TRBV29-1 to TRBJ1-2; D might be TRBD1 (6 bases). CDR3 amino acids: CSVEDSLEGYTF. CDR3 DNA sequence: TGCAGCGTTGAGGACAGCCTGGAAGGCTACACCTTC.